This T cell receptor (beta chain) stems from a study of cytomegalovirus exposure and HLA in healthy donors. PCR amplification relied on 60 Vbeta primers (plus 13 Jbeta primers). Original methodology: In a later analysis, 75 million to 85 million unique TCR beta chains included roughly 11 million shared by two or more donors. The protocol was immunoSEQ multiplex PCR, while the TCRdb copy is restricted to in-frame clones and leaves out a portion. V, J and clone size are taken as reported in that table, and D and trimming were inferred from the DNA itself. This table has over 100,000 clones, 66% appearing once. The receptor's source is a man aged 18 to 30 in good health and CMV-seronegative. The sequenced material came from PBMCs.

The CDR3: CASSLGPGLVPEQYF. CDR3 bases: TGCGCCAGCAGCTTGGGGCCGGGACTAGTTCCCGAGCAGTACTTC. V and J are TRBV5-1 and TRBJ2-7; 8 nucleotides match TRBD2. The germline CDR1 and CDR2 sequences are SGHRS and YFSETQ. V trimming: 0 bases; J trimming: 6 bases; junction bases outside the gene matches: 8. The CDR3 is made up of 15 amino acids.